This T cell receptor (beta chain) was sequenced in a study of blood T cell repertoires in COVID-19. Study background: COVID-19 samples from acute and convalescent phases originated in the United States, Italy and Spain. Sample material is recorded as cDNA or gDNA derived from T cells, B-cell-depleted T cells, or PBMCs.

This clone was detected only once. Under the authors' procedure: Counts of nucleated cells, estimated from reference gene primer amplification, were obtained. Assay used: immunoSEQ multiplex PCR; TCRdb lists only in-frame clones, some missing. V, J and clone size were drawn from that table, and D and trimming were deduced from the DNA. In the table there are some 60,000 clones, about nine tenths of which are singletons. This receptor was obtained from a man aged 60 to 75 with acute or convalescent COVID-19. The sample comprised peripheral blood.

CDR3 loop: CASSWTGSGDTQYF. Here the CDR3 DNA reads TGTGCCAGCAGTTGGACAGGGTCGGGAGATACGCAGTATTTT. The chain links TRBV2 to TRBJ2-3; 8 bases agree with TRBD1. CDR3 length: 14 residues. Trimming at V came to 5 bases and at J to 5 bases, leaving 6 bases not matched to a gene. Germline V gene sequence: CDR1 SNHLY, CDR2 FYNNEI.